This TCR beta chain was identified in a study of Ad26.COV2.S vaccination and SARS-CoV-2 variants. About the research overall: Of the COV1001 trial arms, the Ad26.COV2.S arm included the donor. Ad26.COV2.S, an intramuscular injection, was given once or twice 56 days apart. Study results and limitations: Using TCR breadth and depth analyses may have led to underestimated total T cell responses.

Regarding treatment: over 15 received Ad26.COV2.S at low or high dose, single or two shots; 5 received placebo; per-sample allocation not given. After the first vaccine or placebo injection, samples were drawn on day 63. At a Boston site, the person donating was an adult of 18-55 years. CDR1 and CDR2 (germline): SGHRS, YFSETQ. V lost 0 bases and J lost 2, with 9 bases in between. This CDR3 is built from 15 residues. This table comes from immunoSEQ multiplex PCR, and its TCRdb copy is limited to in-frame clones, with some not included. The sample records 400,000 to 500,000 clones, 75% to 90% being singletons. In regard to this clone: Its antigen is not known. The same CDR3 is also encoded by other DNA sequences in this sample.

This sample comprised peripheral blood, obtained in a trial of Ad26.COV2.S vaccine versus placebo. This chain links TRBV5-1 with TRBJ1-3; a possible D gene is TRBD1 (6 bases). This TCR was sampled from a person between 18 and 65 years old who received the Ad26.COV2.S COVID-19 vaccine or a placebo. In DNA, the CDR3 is TGCGCCAGCAGCTTGGAGGGGGGAACTGGAAACACCATATATTTT. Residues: CASSLEGGTGNTIYF.